One sample yielded the 26 T cell receptor beta chains listed below, sequenced in a study of cytomegalovirus exposure and HLA in healthy donors. The assay was immunoSEQ multiplex PCR, and TCRdb's table has in-frame clones only and misses some. The table has about 150,000 clones, approximately 86% seen once; the top ten hold about 20%. Sequenced: PBMCs. Every receptor here comes from a man aged 18 to 30 in good health and CMV-seropositive.

The chain has TRBV30 and TRBJ2-7, with 11 bases aligning to TRBD1. Unmatched junction bases numbered 1, after V lost 5 bases and J lost 1 base. The V gene's germline CDR1 is GTSNPN and CDR2 SVGIG (reference sequence). This CDR3 region has 13 residues. The CDR3 here is CAWGTGGSYEQYF. Here the CDR3 DNA reads TGTGCCTGGGGGACAGGGGGATCCTACGAGCAGTACTTC.

V gene TRBV19 combines with J gene TRBJ2-5; weak D call: TRBD1 (6 bases). V was clipped by 2 bases and J by 5 bases, with 18 bases between them. The CDR3 is 16 amino acids. The germline V gene has CDR1 LNHDA and CDR2 SQIVND (reference sequence). CDR3 sequence (DNA): TGTGCCAGTAGTATACGACACAGGGACGTAACGGAGACCCAGTACTTC. Its protein is CASSIRHRDVTETQYF.

This clone was counted ten times or more. The chain couples TRBV6-4 to TRBJ2-5; TRBD2 matches at 12 bases. V gave up 3 bases and J gave up 2 bases; unmatched junction bases: 1. This CDR3 region has 15 residues. Germline loops: CDR1 MRHNA, CDR2 SNTAGT. This chain's CDR3 is CASSETSGGQETQYF. The CDR3 DNA follows: TGTGCCAGCAGTGAGACTAGCGGGGGTCAAGAGACCCAGTACTTC.

This clone was detected once. This sequence joins TRBV7-2 and TRBJ2-7; the match to TRBD2 covers 8 bases. The CDR3 length is 15 residues. With V trimmed by 3 bases and J by 5 bases, 9 bases remained unmatched. Germline CDR1 is SGHTA and CDR2 is FQGNSA. The CDR3 bases are TGTGCCAGCAGCTTCCCAGGGAGCGGGAGTCACGAGCAGTACTTC. Translated, it gives CASSFPGSGSHEQYF.

This clone was recorded once. The chain has TRBV4-2 and TRBJ2-3, with 9 bases that match TRBD2. Unmatched junction bases numbered 11, after V lost 0 bases and J lost 7 bases. Looked up from germline, CDR1 is LGHNA and CDR2 is YNFKEQ. The CDR3 spans 17 residues. The chain's CDR3 is CASSQEVASGTLNTQYF. The CDR3 nucleotides are TGTGCCAGCAGCCAAGAGGTGGCTAGCGGGACCCTAAATACGCAGTATTTT.

This sequence joins TRBV7-2 and TRBJ1-1, with a weak D call TRBD1 (6 bases). Germline CDR1 and CDR2: SGHTA and FQGNSA. The ends were cut back, 5 bases at V and 1 base at J, with 14 bases in the middle. The CDR3 sequence is 15 residues long. The CDR3 nucleotides are TGTGCCAGCAGCCAATATACAGGGCCGAACACTGAAGCTTTCTTT. Translation gives CASSQYTGPNTEAFF.

The chain joins TRBV15 to TRBJ2-3, with a possible D match to TRBD1 (5 bases). V was clipped by 1 base and J by 9 bases, with 8 bases between them. The CDR3 covers 12 residues. CDR1 is LNHNV and CDR2 is YYDKDF in the germline V gene (reference sequence). The CDR3: CATSRARQTQYF. The DNA of the CDR3 is TGTGCCACCAGCAGAGCGCGACAGACGCAGTATTTT.

The chain employs TRBV4-1 and TRBJ1-1; tentative D call: TRBD1 (6 bases). Germline V gene sequence: CDR1 MGHRA, CDR2 YSYEKL. This CDR3 is built from 15 residues. V was pared by 5 bases and J by 1 base, with 14 bases between. Written as DNA, the CDR3 is TGCGCCAGCAGCGGACCGGGACAATCGAACACTGAAGCTTTCTTT. Protein product: CASSGPGQSNTEAFF.

This chain joins TRBV6-5 and TRBJ1-2; the D gene is possibly TRBD1 (6 bases). The germline V gene encodes CDR1 MNHEY and CDR2 SVGAGI. The CDR3 has 12 amino acids. Trimming took 6 bases from V and 3 from J, leaving 8 bases between them. Here the CDR3 DNA reads TGTGCCAGCAGCGACAGGCACTATGGCTACACCTTC. Translation gives CASSDRHYGYTF.

This chain connects TRBV7-6 to TRBJ2-6, with a weak D call TRBD1 (5 bases). The CDR3 extends over 17 amino acids. Germline assignment: CDR1 SGHVS and CDR2 FNYEAQ. V was pared by 7 bases and J by 0 bases, with 16 bases between. CDR3 sequence: CASTQTDPHSGANVLTF. CDR3 nucleotides: TGTGCCAGCACCCAGACAGATCCCCACTCTGGGGCCAACGTCCTGACTTTC.

This clone was observed a handful of times. The chain employs TRBV19 and TRBJ1-2; no firm D call. The length of the CDR3 is 13 residues. The V gene lost 4 bases and the J gene lost 3 bases, with 9 bases spanning the gap. The V gene's germline CDR1 is LNHDA and CDR2 SQIVND (reference sequence). CDR3 loop: CASSTQQYYGYTF. The CDR3 DNA follows: TGTGCCAGTAGTACACAGCAGTACTATGGCTACACCTTC. The entire variable domain, with the rest obtained from reference TRBV19 and TRBJ1-2, is as follows: DGGITQSPKYLFRKEGQNVTLSCEQNLNHDAMYWYRQDPGQGLRLIYYSQIVNDFQKGDIAEGYSVSREKKESFPLTVTSAQKNPTAFYLCASSTQQYYGYTFGSGTRLTVV.

This clone has just one count. V usage is TRBV19 and J usage is TRBJ1-4, with TRBD1 as a possible D gene (6 bases). The germline V gene has CDR1 LNHDA and CDR2 SQIVND (reference sequence). Trimming removed 7 bases from V and 11 bases from J, with 20 bases in between. This CDR3 region has 14 residues. The CDR3 region is CASTTILGARKLFF. CDR3 coding DNA: TGTGCCAGTACCACTATTTTGGGGGCACGGAAACTGTTTTTT.

The V gene is TRBV11-1, the J gene TRBJ1-3; D uncertain. Trimming stripped 6 bases from V and 0 bases from J, with 18 bases between. The CDR3 is 17 amino acids. The germline V gene has CDR1 SGHAT and CDR2 FQDESV (reference sequence). The CDR3 loop is CASSSFGGFSSGNTIYF. In nucleotides, the CDR3 is TGTGCCAGCAGTTCCTTCGGCGGGTTCTCCTCTGGAAACACCATATATTTT.

J is TRBJ2-3 and V is TRBV27, with 9 positions matching TRBD2. V trimming: 7 bases; J trimming: 6 bases; junction bases outside the gene matches: 11. The CDR3 spans 15 residues. Germline V gene lookup returns CDR1 MNHEY and CDR2 SMNVEV (reference sequence). CDR3 DNA sequence: TGTGCCAGCACCGAATTAGCGGGAGTAGGGGATACGCAGTATTTT. Translation gives CASTELAGVGDTQYF.

The gene calls are TRBV4-1 and TRBJ2-5; tentative D call: TRBD1 (8 bases). Deletions cut 4 bases from V and 0 bases from J, with 18 bases between. The germline CDR1 and CDR2 sequences are MGHRA and YSYEKL. The length of the CDR3 is 17 residues. The CDR3 region has the DNA TGCGCCAGCAGCCGGGGGGGGACAGGTCTGTACCAAGAGACCCAGTACTTC. This codes for CASSRGGTGLYQETQYF.

The chain joins TRBV2 to TRBJ2-1, with D unresolved. This CDR3 is built from 12 residues. CDR1 and CDR2 (germline): SNHLY, FYNNEI. V was cut by 4 bases and J by 8 bases, with 9 bases left in between. In DNA, the CDR3 is TGTGCCAGCAGTGCCGGGTTGGATGAGCAGTTCTTC. Translated, it gives CASSAGLDEQFF.

The chain has TRBV27 and TRBJ1-5; 7 bases match TRBD1. This CDR3 is built from 19 residues. The V gene end was trimmed by 0 bases and the J gene end by 6 bases; junction bases not matched to a gene: 17. Germline CDR1 reads MNHEY; CDR2 reads SMNVEV (reference sequence). The CDR3 loop is CASSLSPPGTEGRSQPQHF. The CDR3 nucleotides read TGTGCCAGCAGTTTATCACCCCCCGGGACAGAGGGTCGGAGTCAGCCCCAGCATTTT.

This chain links TRBV5-1 with TRBJ2-2; 7 bases are a match to TRBD1. The CDR3 extends over 16 amino acids. V gave up 4 bases and J gave up 0 bases; unmatched junction bases: 6. Germline V lookup: CDR1 SGHRS, CDR2 YFSETQ. DNA for the CDR3: TGCGCCAGCAGCCCGACGACAGGGACGAACACCGGGGAGCTGTTTTTT. Amino acids: CASSPTTGTNTGELFF.

This clone has just one count. The chain joins TRBV18 to TRBJ2-7, with TRBD1 identical over 9 bases. This CDR3 spans 14 amino acids. V gave up 3 bases and J gave up 4 bases; unmatched junction bases: 4. Germline V lookup: CDR1 KGHSH, CDR2 LQKENI. CDR3 DNA: TGTGCCAGCTCACCCAGGACAGGGGAGTACGAGCAGTACTTC. Its protein is CASSPRTGEYEQYF.

This clone was picked up a small number of times. This chain uses TRBV9 with TRBJ2-3; the match to TRBD1 covers 8 bases. Unmatched junction bases numbered 6, after V lost 4 bases and J lost 5 bases. Germline-derived CDR1 and CDR2 are SGDLS and YYNGEE. This CDR3 has 14 amino acids. The CDR3 region is CASSSRTGRDTQYF. The DNA for the CDR3 is TGTGCCAGCAGCTCCCGGACAGGGAGAGATACGCAGTATTTT.

The chain carries TRBV5-1 and TRBJ2-5, with 8 nucleotides matching TRBD1. The ends lost 4 bases at V and 4 bases at J; junction bases unmatched: 3. This CDR3 region has 13 residues. Germline CDR1 reads SGHRS; CDR2 reads YFSETQ. CDR3 in amino acids: CASSKTGAETQYF. CDR3 DNA: TGCGCCAGCAGCAAGACAGGGGCAGAGACCCAGTACTTC.

The V call is TRBV7-9, the J call TRBJ1-4; no reliable D call. Trimming shortened V by 5 bases and J by 2 bases, and 9 bases separated the two germline ends. Looked up from germline, CDR1 is SEHNR and CDR2 is FQNEAQ (reference sequence). The CDR3 covers 14 residues. DNA for the CDR3: TGTGCCAGCAGCCCAGATAGCACTAATGAAAAACTGTTTTTT. It encodes CASSPDSTNEKLFF.

The chain combines TRBV4-2 with TRBJ2-5; 8 bases fit TRBD2. The germline CDR1 and CDR2 sequences are LGHNA and YNFKEQ. The CDR3 runs 17 residues. V was pared by 2 bases and J by 2 bases, with 10 bases of the junction left unmatched. CDR3 DNA: TGTGCCAGCAGCCAAAGTCAAAGCGGGAGTGGTCAAGAGACCCAGTACTTC. This translates into CASSQSQSGSGQETQYF.

The chain couples TRBV5-4 to TRBJ2-2; 8 bases line up with TRBD2. V was pared by 7 bases and J by 4 bases, with 9 bases of the junction left unmatched. This CDR3 contains 15 residues. CDR1 is SGHNT and CDR2 is YYREEE in the germline V gene (reference sequence). The CDR3 here is CASYQAGEGTGELFF. In nucleotides, the CDR3 is TGTGCCAGCTACCAAGCGGGAGAGGGCACCGGGGAGCTGTTTTTT. The variable domain in full, with the rest retrieved from reference TRBV5-4 and TRBJ2-2, is ETGVTQSPTHLIKTRGQQVTLRCSSQSGHNTVSWYQQALGQGPQFIFQYYREEENGRGNFPPRFSGLQFPNYSSELNVNALELDDSALYLCASYQAGEGTGELFFGEGSRLTVL.

This clone was detected only a few times. The rearrangement uses TRBV6-6 and TRBJ2-7; TRBD1 matches at 8 bases. After removal of 5 bases from V and 3 bases from J, the junction contained 3 bases not matched to a gene. The CDR3 is 13 amino acids. CDR1 is MNHNY and CDR2 is SVGAGI in the germline V gene (reference sequence). The DNA of the CDR3 is TGTGCCAGCAGTCAGGGGGCGGTCTACGAGCAGTACTTC. Amino acid sequence: CASSQGAVYEQYF.

The chain uses TRBV5-1 and TRBJ2-7; D might be TRBD2 (6 bases). Germline CDR1 SGHRS, CDR2 YFSETQ. V lost 0 bases and J 4 bases, leaving 14 bases between the germline ends. CDR3 length equals 15 residues. CDR3: CASSLAAGLSYEQYF. In nucleotides, the CDR3 is TGCGCCAGCAGCTTGGCCGCGGGACTCTCATACGAGCAGTACTTC. Filled out from reference TRBV5-1 and TRBJ2-7, the complete variable domain reads KAGVTQTPRYLIKTRGQQVTLSCSPISGHRSVSWYQQTPGQGLQFLFEYFSETQRNKGNFPGRFSGRQFSNSRSEMNVSTLELGDSALYLCASSLAAGLSYEQYFGPGTRLTVT.